This T cell receptor (beta chain) was sequenced in a study of cytomegalovirus exposure and HLA in healthy donors. The overall study: Around 180 million T cells yielded around 120 million unique TCR beta sequences in earlier analysis.

Turning to this clone: Antigen unknown.

Germline CDR1 and CDR2: MGHRA and YSYEKL. V lost 0 bases, J lost 5 bases, and 16 bases stayed unmatched. The length of the CDR3 is 19 residues. A multiplex PCR was run with 60 Vbeta primers and 13 Jbeta primers. Using immunoSEQ multiplex PCR, the repertoire was profiled, and TCRdb retains in-frame clones only, with some absent. The sample totals tens of thousands of clones; its top ten clones hold about 2.5%. Whole-study results and caveats: Equally common other TCR beta chains were less clonally expanded than HLA-associated ones, a later analysis found. Presence/absence analyses supposed approximately even sequencing depth among donors. The listing of roughly 160 TCR beta chains classed them as cytomegalovirus-associated.

The clonotype comes from a female donor in good health and CMV-seronegative. The chain couples TRBV4-1 to TRBJ2-3; TRBD1 agrees at 8 bases. Sequenced input: PBMCs. CDR3 amino acids: CASSQEEQGVLMRGDTQYF. CDR3 bases: TGCGCCAGCAGCCAAGAAGAACAGGGGGTTCTTATGCGGGGAGATACGCAGTATTTT.